Listed below are T cell receptor beta chains from one sample, sequenced in a study of blood T cell repertoires in COVID-19. TCRdb's copy holds only in-frame clones and misses some; the assay was immunoSEQ multiplex PCR. The table shows 200,000 to 250,000 clones, with around 84% occurring only once. Sequencing was performed on peripheral blood. Receptor source: a man aged 60 to 69 with acute or convalescent COVID-19. Both conserved end residues are part of each CDR3. The order of the fields is CDR3 DNA, CDR3 protein, J gene, V gene, D gene. D genes are given only for firm matches.

cdr3_nt: TGTGCCACCAGCAGAGGTAGAACAGGGGGTGAAAAACTGTTTTTT
cdr3_aa: CATSRGRTGGEKLFF
j_call: TRBJ1-4
v_call: TRBV15
d_call: TRBD1

cdr3_nt: TGTGCCAGCAGCCAAGACAGGGGCTGGGAAGCTTTCTTT
cdr3_aa: CASSQDRGWEAFF
j_call: TRBJ1-1
v_call: TRBV7-2
d_call: TRBD1

cdr3_nt: TGCGCCAGCAGTGAGAGCGGGGGAAGGTACGAGCAGTACTTC
cdr3_aa: CASSESGGRYEQYF
j_call: TRBJ2-7
v_call: TRBV10-2
d_call: TRBD2

cdr3_nt: TGTGCCAGCAGTTACAGGGACAGCTACAATGAGCAGTTCTTC
cdr3_aa: CASSYRDSYNEQFF
j_call: TRBJ2-1
v_call: TRBV6-6
d_call: TRBD1

cdr3_nt: TGTGCCAGCACCTCGGGGGGGGCGAACACTGAAGCTTTCTTT
cdr3_aa: CASTSGGANTEAFF
j_call: TRBJ1-1
v_call: TRBV7-9
d_call: -

cdr3_nt: TGTGCCAGTAGTATAGCGGGGGAACAGCCCCAGCATTTT
cdr3_aa: CASSIAGEQPQHF
j_call: TRBJ1-5
v_call: TRBV19
d_call: -

cdr3_nt: TGTGCCAGTAGTATTAGCCCCCGCGGGGAGCTGTTTTTT
cdr3_aa: CASSISPRGELFF
j_call: TRBJ2-2
v_call: TRBV19
d_call: -

cdr3_nt: TGTGCCAGCAGCGCTATCCGGGGGAGCTCCTACAATGAGCAGTTCTTC
cdr3_aa: CASSAIRGSSYNEQFF
j_call: TRBJ2-1
v_call: TRBV5-5
d_call: -

cdr3_nt: TGTGCCAGCAGTTCACAAGCGGGTCGAACTAGCACAGATACGCAGTATTTT
cdr3_aa: CASSSQAGRTSTDTQYF
j_call: TRBJ2-3
v_call: TRBV2
d_call: -

cdr3_nt: TGTGCCAGCAGCTTAGGCGGCCACCAACCCTACGAGCAGTACTTC
cdr3_aa: CASSLGGHQPYEQYF
j_call: TRBJ2-7
v_call: TRBV7-2
d_call: -